Each of the 18 T cell receptor beta chains below was sequenced from the same sample in a study of blood T cell repertoires in COVID-19. Using immunoSEQ multiplex PCR, the repertoire was profiled, and TCRdb retains in-frame clones only, with some absent. The sample holds approximately 140,000 clones; roughly 87% are singletons and the top ten take about 4%. The sequencing sample was made of peripheral blood. All receptors derive from a woman aged 55 to 70 with active or convalescent COVID-19.

The V gene is TRBV6-5, the J gene TRBJ1-2; tentative D call: TRBD1 (5 bases). V shed 8 bases and J shed 8 bases, with 15 bases lying between them. The germline V gene has CDR1 MNHEY and CDR2 SVGAGI. The CDR3 length is 12 residues. The DNA of the CDR3 is TGTGCCAGCCAGACAGATATCGTCGGCTACACCTTC. This gives the protein CASQTDIVGYTF.

This chain uses TRBV9 with TRBJ1-1, with TRBD1 matching 8 bases. CDR3 size: 14 residues. Germline CDR1 is SGDLS and CDR2 is YYNGEE. After removal of 0 bases from V and 4 bases from J, the junction contained 2 bases not matched to a gene. The CDR3 DNA reads TGTGCCAGCAGCGTAGCTACAGGGGGCACTGAAGCTTTCTTT. This codes for CASSVATGGTEAFF.

This rearrangement joins TRBV18 to TRBJ1-3, with D maybe TRBD1 (6 bases). Between the trimmed V and J ends, which lost 6 bases and 0 bases, there was a span of 18 bases. The CDR3 covers 17 residues. Germline values: CDR1 KGHSH, CDR2 LQKENI. CDR3 nucleotides: TGTGCCAGCTCCGGCGTGAACAGGGCCCTCTCTGGAAACACCATATATTTT. It is translated as CASSGVNRALSGNTIYF.

This chain links TRBV29-1 with TRBJ1-2, with unresolved D. This CDR3 comprises 12 residues. Trimming shortened V by 3 bases and J by 0 bases, and 5 bases separated the two germline ends. Germline V gene data show CDR1 as SQVTM and CDR2 as ANQGSEA. CDR3 coding DNA: TGCAGCGTTGACACAGCTAACTATGGCTACACCTTC. Its protein is CSVDTANYGYTF.

The chain joins TRBV19 to TRBJ2-1; TRBD2 matches 15 bases. CDR3 length: 17 residues. Germline CDR1 and CDR2: LNHDA and SQIVND (reference sequence). Trimming removed 5 bases from V and 5 bases from J; junction bases left unmatched: 7. CDR3 region: CASSPRTSGGDNNEQFF. CDR3 nucleotides: TGTGCCAGTAGTCCCAGGACTAGCGGGGGGGATAACAATGAGCAGTTCTTC.

This chain uses TRBV14 with TRBJ1-2, with D hard to call. The germline CDR1 and CDR2 sequences are SGHDN and FVKESK. The CDR3 is 15 residues long. V was pared by 5 bases and J by 8 bases, with 21 bases between. The CDR3 nucleotides read TGTGCCAGCAGCAACCAAGTGGGCCTTTTCGAGGGCTACACCTTC. Amino acids: CASSNQVGLFEGYTF.

The rearrangement links TRBV6-5 to TRBJ1-2; TRBD1 matches 11 bases. The CDR3 length is 14 residues. Germline V lookup: CDR1 MNHEY, CDR2 SVGAGI. With V trimmed by 0 bases and J by 8 bases, 2 bases remained unmatched. This CDR3 is CASSYSDRGRGYTF. The CDR3 DNA follows: TGTGCCAGCAGTTACTCGGACAGGGGGCGCGGCTACACCTTC.

The CDR3 loop is CASSSGGAFEKLFF. In nucleotides, the CDR3 is TGTGCCAGCAGCTCGGGGGGCGCCTTTGAAAAACTGTTTTTT. The chain uses TRBV25-1 and TRBJ1-4; tentatively, D is TRBD1 (6 bases). This CDR3 contains 14 residues. The germline V gene has CDR1 MGHDK and CDR2 SYGVNS. Deletions cut 6 bases from V and 7 bases from J, with 15 bases between.

This clone was seen only a few times. The chain combines TRBV7-2 with TRBJ2-3; 7 nucleotides align to TRBD2. The CDR3 covers 15 residues. V shed 2 bases, J shed 5 bases, and the junction held 7 bases outside the gene matches. Germline V gene sequence: CDR1 SGHTA, CDR2 FQGNSA. The chain's CDR3 is CASSLSSGVIDTQYF. The DNA of the CDR3 is TGTGCCAGCAGCTTATCCAGCGGGGTGATAGATACGCAGTATTTT. Based on the CDR3 plus reference TRBV7-2 and TRBJ2-3, the full variable domain is GAGVSQSPSNKVTEKGKDVELRCDPISGHTALYWYRQSLGQGLEFLIYFQGNSAPDKSGLPSDRFSAERTGGSVSTLTIQRTQQEDSAVYLCASSLSSGVIDTQYFGPGTRLTVL.

This CDR3 reads CASSLGGQLGQPQHF. CDR3 bases: TGTGCCAGCAGCTTAGGGGGACAGCTTGGTCAGCCCCAGCATTTT. J is TRBJ1-5 and V is TRBV7-6; 7 bases are a match to TRBD1. The CDR3 length is 15 residues. With V trimmed by 1 base and J by 6 bases, 6 bases remained unmatched. Germline V gene sequence: CDR1 SGHVS, CDR2 FNYEAQ.

The rearrangement uses TRBV2 and TRBJ1-1; TRBD1 agrees at 8 bases. The CDR3 is 14 amino acids. Germline CDR1 and CDR2: SNHLY and FYNNEI. Trimming at V came to 5 bases and at J to 4 bases, leaving 6 bases not matched to a gene. CDR3 in DNA: TGTGCCAGCAGTCTTCACAGGGGGGGCACTGAAGCTTTCTTT. The encoded protein is CASSLHRGGTEAFF.

The V gene is TRBV3-1 (or the pseudogene TRBV3-2), the J gene TRBJ2-1; 10 bases are a match to TRBD2. V shed 2 bases, J shed 7 bases, and the junction held 5 bases outside the gene matches. Germline assignment: CDR1 LGHDT and CDR2 YNNKEL (reference sequence). The CDR3 contains 15 residues. In DNA, the CDR3 is TGTGCCAGCAGCCAATTAGCGGGGGGCGGGAATGAGCAGTTCTTC. It encodes CASSQLAGGGNEQFF.

The chain uses TRBV5-4 and TRBJ2-7; 10 bases map to TRBD1. The germline CDR1 and CDR2 sequences are SGHNT and YYREEE (reference sequence). The CDR3 covers 16 residues. The J segment lost 2 bases and the V segment lost 2 bases, leaving 7 bases of the junction unmatched. DNA for the CDR3: TGTGCCAGCAGCTTCACGGGACAGGGGAATGCCTACGAGCAGTACTTC. This translates into CASSFTGQGNAYEQYF.

The chain has TRBV6-2 or TRBV6-3 and TRBJ1-5; the D is unclear. Per the germline V gene, CDR1 is MNHEY and CDR2 is SVGEGT. The V end lost 5 bases, the J end lost 3 bases, and 5 bases lay between the germline ends. The CDR3 extends over 12 amino acids. CDR3 DNA: TGTGCCAGCAGTGAGGTCAATCAGCCCCAGCATTTT. Amino acid sequence: CASSEVNQPQHF.

The V call is TRBV3-1 (or the pseudogene TRBV3-2), the J call TRBJ1-1; 7 bases are shared with TRBD1. The CDR3 totals 13 residues. J was trimmed by 7 bases and V by 4 bases; bases with no gene match: 6. Looked up from germline, CDR1 is LGHDT and CDR2 is YNNKEL (reference sequence). CDR3 in amino acids: CASSRDRVNEAFF. Here the CDR3 DNA reads TGTGCCAGCAGCCGAGACAGGGTGAATGAAGCTTTCTTT.

V is TRBV4-3 and J is TRBJ2-4, with D maybe TRBD2 (6 bases). Germline assignment: CDR1 LGHNA and CDR2 YSLEER. This CDR3 comprises 15 residues. Trimming took 4 bases from V and 8 from J, leaving 18 bases between them. The CDR3 region is CASSRAGNLGDIQYF. The CDR3 bases are TGCGCCAGCAGCCGGGCGGGAAACTTGGGTGACATTCAGTACTTC.

This clone was detected only once. This chain uses TRBV5-4 with TRBJ2-7; the D gene is possibly TRBD1 (6 bases). CDR3 length: 14 amino acids. Between the trimmed V and J ends, which lost 4 bases and 7 bases, there was a span of 18 bases. CDR1 SGHNT and CDR2 YYREEE come from the germline V gene (reference sequence). The CDR3 here is CASSVPQTGSEQYF. The CDR3 region has the DNA TGTGCCAGCAGCGTACCGCAAACAGGGAGTGAGCAGTACTTC. Using reference TRBV5-4 and TRBJ2-7 for the parts outside the CDR3, the full variable domain is ETGVTQSPTHLIKTRGQQVTLRCSSQSGHNTVSWYQQALGQGPQFIFQYYREEENGRGNFPPRFSGLQFPNYSSELNVNALELDDSALYLCASSVPQTGSEQYFGPGTRLTVT.

The rearrangement joins TRBV11-3 to TRBJ2-7; 10 bases align to TRBD2. Germline trimming cut 2 bases from V and 2 bases from J; bases unmatched to any gene: 3. Germline assignment: CDR1 SGHNT and CDR2 YENEEA. The CDR3 runs to 15 residues. CDR3: CASSLLAGAAYEQYF. The CDR3 nucleotides read TGTGCCAGCAGCTTACTAGCGGGGGCAGCCTACGAGCAGTACTTC.